This TCR beta chain derives from a study of shared clonotypes between healthy human individuals. This clone was found once. An approximately 210 ng quantity of DNA, approximately 29,000 T cell genomes, went into the sorted-subset replicate PCRs. Original processing methods: In the immunoSEQ data, sequences were junction-only and lacked quality scores, so filtering differed. Data came from immunoSEQ multiplex PCR; TCRdb stores just in-frame clones and leaves some out. The V and J calls and clone size were taken over from that table, and D and trimming were inferred from the DNA. The sample holds about a million clones, approximately 80% seen once. This CDR3 spans 13 amino acids. CDR1 is GTSNPN, CDR2 SVGIG, per germline (reference sequence). Trimming stripped 3 bases from V and 2 bases from J, with 11 bases between.

The sequence derives from a man aged 18 to 35 in good health. Some clones in this sample may be carry-over from other donors' samples. V and J are TRBV30 and TRBJ2-7; D unresolved. Sequencing was carried out using memory CD4+ T cells from PBMCs. As to subset: CD45RA-negative fraction. The CDR3 coding sequence is TGTGCCTGGAGGGTCGGTTCCACCTACGAGCAGTACTTC. As protein: CAWRVGSTYEQYF.